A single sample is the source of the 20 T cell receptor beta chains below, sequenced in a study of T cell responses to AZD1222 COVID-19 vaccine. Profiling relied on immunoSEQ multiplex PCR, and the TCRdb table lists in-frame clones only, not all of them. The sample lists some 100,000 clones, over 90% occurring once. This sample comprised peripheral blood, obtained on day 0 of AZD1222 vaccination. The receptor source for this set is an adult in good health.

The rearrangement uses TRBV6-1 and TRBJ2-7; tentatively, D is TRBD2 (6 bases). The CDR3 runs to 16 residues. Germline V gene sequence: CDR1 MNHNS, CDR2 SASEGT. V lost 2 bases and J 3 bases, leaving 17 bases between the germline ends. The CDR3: CASSESRLVRIYEQYF. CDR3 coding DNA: TGTGCCAGCAGTGAATCCAGACTAGTTAGAATCTACGAGCAGTACTTC.

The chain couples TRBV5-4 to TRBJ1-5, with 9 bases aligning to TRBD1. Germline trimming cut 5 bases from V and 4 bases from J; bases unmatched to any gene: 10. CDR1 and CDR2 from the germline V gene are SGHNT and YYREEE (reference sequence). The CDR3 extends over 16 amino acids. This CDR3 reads CASRKNRGRPNQPQHF. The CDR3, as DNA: TGTGCCAGCAGAAAAAACAGGGGGCGGCCTAATCAGCCCCAGCATTTT.

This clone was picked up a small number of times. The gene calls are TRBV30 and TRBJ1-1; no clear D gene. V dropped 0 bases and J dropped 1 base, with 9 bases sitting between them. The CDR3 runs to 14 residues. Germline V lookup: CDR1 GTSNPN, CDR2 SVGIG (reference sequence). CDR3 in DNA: TGTGCCTGGAGTGTCATCTCCCCGAACACTGAAGCTTTCTTT. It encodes CAWSVISPNTEAFF.

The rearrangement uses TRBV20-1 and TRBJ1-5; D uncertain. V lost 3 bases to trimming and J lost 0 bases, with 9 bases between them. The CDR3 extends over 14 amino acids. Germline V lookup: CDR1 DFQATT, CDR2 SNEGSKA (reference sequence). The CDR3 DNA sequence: TGCAGTGCTAGTTGGGATTATAGCAATCAGCCCCAGCATTTT. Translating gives CSASWDYSNQPQHF.

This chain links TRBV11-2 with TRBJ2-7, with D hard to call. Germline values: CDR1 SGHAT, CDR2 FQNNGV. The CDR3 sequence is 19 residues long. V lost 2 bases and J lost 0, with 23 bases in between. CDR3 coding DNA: TGTGCCAGCAGCTTATCGGTGACGGGCCCCCCGCTTATCTCCTACGAGCAGTACTTC. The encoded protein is CASSLSVTGPPLISYEQYF.

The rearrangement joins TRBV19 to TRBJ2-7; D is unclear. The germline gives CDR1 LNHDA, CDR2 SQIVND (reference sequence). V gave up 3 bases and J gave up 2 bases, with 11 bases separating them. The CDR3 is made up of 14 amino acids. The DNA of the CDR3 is TGTGCCAGTAGTATGAGACCAAGCACCTACGAGCAGTACTTC. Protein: CASSMRPSTYEQYF.

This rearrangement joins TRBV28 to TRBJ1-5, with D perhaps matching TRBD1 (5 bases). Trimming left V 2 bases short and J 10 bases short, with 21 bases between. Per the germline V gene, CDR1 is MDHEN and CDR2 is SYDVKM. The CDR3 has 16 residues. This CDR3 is CASSLLHVEGRHPQHF. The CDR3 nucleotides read TGTGCCAGCAGTTTACTCCACGTTGAGGGGCGTCATCCCCAGCATTTT.

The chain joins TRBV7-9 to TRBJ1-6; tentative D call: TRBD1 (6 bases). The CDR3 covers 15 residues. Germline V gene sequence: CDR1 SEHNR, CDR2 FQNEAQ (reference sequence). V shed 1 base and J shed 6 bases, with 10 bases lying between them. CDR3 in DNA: TGTGCCAGCAGCTTAGAGTGGGGGGCTAATTCACCCCTCCACTTT. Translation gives CASSLEWGANSPLHF.

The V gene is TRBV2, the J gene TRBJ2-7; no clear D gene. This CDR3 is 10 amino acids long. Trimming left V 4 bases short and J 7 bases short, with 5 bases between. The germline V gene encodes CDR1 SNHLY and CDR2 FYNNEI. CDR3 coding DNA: TGTGCCAGCAGTGTGTGGGAGCAGTACTTC. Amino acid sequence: CASSVWEQYF.

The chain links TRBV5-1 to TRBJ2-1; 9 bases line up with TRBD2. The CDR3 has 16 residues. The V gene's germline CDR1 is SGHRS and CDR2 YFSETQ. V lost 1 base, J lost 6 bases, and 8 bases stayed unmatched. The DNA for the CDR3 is TGCGCCAGCAGCTTGTCCATAGCGGGAGATGTCAATGAGCAGTTCTTC. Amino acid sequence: CASSLSIAGDVNEQFF.

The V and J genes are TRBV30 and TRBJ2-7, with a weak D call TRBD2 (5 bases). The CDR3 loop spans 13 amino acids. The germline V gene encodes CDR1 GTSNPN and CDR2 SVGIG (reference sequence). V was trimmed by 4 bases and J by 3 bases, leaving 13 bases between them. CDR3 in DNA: TGTGCCTGGAAGCTGAGCGGATACTACGAGCAGTACTTC. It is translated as CAWKLSGYYEQYF.

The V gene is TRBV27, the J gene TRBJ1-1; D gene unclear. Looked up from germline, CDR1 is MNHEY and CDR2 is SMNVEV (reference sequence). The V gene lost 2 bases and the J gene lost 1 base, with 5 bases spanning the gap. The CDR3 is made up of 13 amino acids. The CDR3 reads CASSLDPNTEAFF. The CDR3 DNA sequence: TGTGCCAGCAGTTTAGACCCGAACACTGAAGCTTTCTTT.

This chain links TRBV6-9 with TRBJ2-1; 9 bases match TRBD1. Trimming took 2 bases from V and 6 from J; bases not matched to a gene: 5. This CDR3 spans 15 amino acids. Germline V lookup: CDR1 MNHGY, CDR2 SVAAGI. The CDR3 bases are TGTGCCAGCAGTTATCATGGGACAGGGTCCAATGAGCAGTTCTTC. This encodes CASSYHGTGSNEQFF.

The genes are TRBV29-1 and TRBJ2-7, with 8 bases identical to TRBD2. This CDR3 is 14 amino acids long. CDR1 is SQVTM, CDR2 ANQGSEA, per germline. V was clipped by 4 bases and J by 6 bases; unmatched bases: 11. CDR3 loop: CSVAFGGASPEQYF. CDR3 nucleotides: TGCAGCGTTGCTTTCGGGGGGGCGTCTCCCGAGCAGTACTTC.

CDR3 coding DNA: TGTGCCAACGCACGGGGTAACAATGAGCAGTTCTTC. This sequence encodes CANARGNNEQFF. V gene TRBV11-2 combines with J gene TRBJ2-1; a possible D gene is TRBD2 (5 bases). The CDR3 has 12 amino acids. The germline V gene encodes CDR1 SGHAT and CDR2 FQNNGV. Trimming stripped 10 bases from V and 5 bases from J, with 12 bases between. Looking up the rest from reference TRBV11-2 and TRBJ2-1 gives the full variable domain: EAGVAQSPRYKIIEKRQSVAFWCNPISGHATLYWYQQILGQGPKLLIQFQNNGVVDDSQLPKDRFSAERLKGVDSTLKIQPAKLEDSAVYLCANARGNNEQFFGPGTRLTVL.

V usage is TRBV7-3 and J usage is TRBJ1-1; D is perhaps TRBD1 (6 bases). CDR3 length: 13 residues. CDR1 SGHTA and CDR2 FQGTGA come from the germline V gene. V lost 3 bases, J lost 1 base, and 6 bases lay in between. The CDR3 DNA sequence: TGTGCCAGCAGCTTGGGACAGAACACTGAAGCTTTCTTT. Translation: CASSLGQNTEAFF.

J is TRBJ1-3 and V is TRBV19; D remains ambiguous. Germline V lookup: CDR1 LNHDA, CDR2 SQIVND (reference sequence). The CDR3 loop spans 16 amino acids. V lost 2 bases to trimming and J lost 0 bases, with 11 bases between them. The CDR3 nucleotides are TGTGCCAGTAGTATACTCGGAGTCTCCTCTGGAAACACCATATATTTT. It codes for CASSILGVSSGNTIYF.

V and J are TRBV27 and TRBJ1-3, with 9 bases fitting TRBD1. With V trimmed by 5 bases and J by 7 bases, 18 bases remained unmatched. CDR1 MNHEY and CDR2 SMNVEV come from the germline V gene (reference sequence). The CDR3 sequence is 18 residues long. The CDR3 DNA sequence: TGTGCCAGCAGTACCTGGGGGGCCGGGACAGGGCGTTTGAACACCATATATTTT. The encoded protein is CASSTWGAGTGRLNTIYF.

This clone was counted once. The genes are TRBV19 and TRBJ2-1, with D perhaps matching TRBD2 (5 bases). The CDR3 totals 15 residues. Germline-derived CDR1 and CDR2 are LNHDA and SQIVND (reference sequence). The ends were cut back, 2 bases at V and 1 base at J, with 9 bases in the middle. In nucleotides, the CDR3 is TGTGCCAGTAGTATACTTACTAGATCCTACAATGAGCAGTTCTTC. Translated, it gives CASSILTRSYNEQFF.

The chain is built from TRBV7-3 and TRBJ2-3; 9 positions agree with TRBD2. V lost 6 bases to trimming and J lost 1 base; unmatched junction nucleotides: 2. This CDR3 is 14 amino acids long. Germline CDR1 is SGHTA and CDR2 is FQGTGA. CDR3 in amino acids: CASSRTSGTDTQYF. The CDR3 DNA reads TGTGCCAGCAGTCGGACTAGCGGCACAGATACGCAGTATTTT.